This T cell receptor beta chain derives from a study of CD4 T cells in relation to SARS-CoV-2 and coronaviruses. Before the COVID-19 pandemic, during about 2011-2019, CD4+ T cells were taken from unexposed donors. CD4+ T cells were isolated from the cells after 10 days of culture. The repertoire was sequenced with immunoSEQ multiplex PCR; TCRdb's copy has only in-frame clones and lacks some. The table lists about 22,000 clones, roughly 73% of them singletons. Comment on this clone: Its antigen remains unknown.

The CDR3 totals 15 residues. Germline V gives CDR1 LNHDA, CDR2 SQIVND (reference sequence). V was cut by 0 bases and J by 1 base, with 6 bases left in between. The receptor was isolated from a human donor in good health. The chain joins TRBV19 to TRBJ2-2; D gene uncertain. The sample comprised CD4+ T cells from PBMCs, cultured in vitro. The CDR3 protein is CASSIDHGNTGELFF. In DNA, the CDR3 is TGTGCCAGTAGTATAGATCACGGGAACACCGGGGAGCTGTTTTTT.